This T cell receptor (beta chain) was identified in a study of blood T cell repertoires in COVID-19. Germline values: CDR1 MDHEN, CDR2 SYDVKM. This CDR3 has 17 amino acids. V lost 4 bases, J lost 1 base, and 19 bases lay in between. Only in-frame clones appear in the TCRdb table, and some are missing; sequencing was by immunoSEQ multiplex PCR. The sample records under 75,000 clones, about 90% being singletons. The chain couples TRBV28 to TRBJ1-1; perhaps TRBD1 as D (6 bases). This sequence originates from a human donor in a cohort sampled during active COVID-19. Material for sequencing was peripheral blood. CDR3 nucleotides: TGTGCCAGCAGTTCGCCCCACCTCTGGGACAAGAACACTGAAGCTTTCTTT. It yields the protein CASSSPHLWDKNTEAFF.